Listed here are 7 T cell receptor beta chains from one sample, sequenced in a study of early T cells in non-severe SARS-CoV-2 infection. Via MiXCR, TCRdb re-called the 5' RACE reads, giving one row per CDR3 protein. This sample has roughly 67,000 distinct CDR3 sequences, with roughly 11% found just once. Sequencing input: whole blood. The receptors stem from an adult who was a healthcare worker with PCR-confirmed SARS-CoV-2 infection or an uninfected control (not recorded which).

The sample holds many counts of this clonotype. CDR3 in DNA: TGTGCCAGCAGCTCTATGGGGGACCACCCGTTCTTC. This sequence encodes CASSSMGDHPFF. The rearrangement uses TRBV7-9 and TRBJ2-1; perhaps D is TRBD1 or TRBD2 (5 bases each). This CDR3 has 12 residues. Trimming pared 4 bases from V and 15 bases from J, leaving 16 bases between. From germline, CDR1 is SEHNR and CDR2 FQNEAQ (reference sequence).

This clonotype was counted many times. V is TRBV20-1 and J is TRBJ1-4; TRBD1 matches 11 bases. With 3 bases clipped from V and 8 bases from J, the junction kept 5 bases outside the gene matches. Germline assignment: CDR1 DFQATT and CDR2 SNEGSKA (reference sequence). This CDR3 is built from 14 residues. The DNA of the CDR3 is TGCAGTGCTAGGGCCGGGACAGGGGGAGAAAAACTGTTTTTT. This encodes CSARAGTGGEKLFF.

This clonotype was seen ten or more times. The V call is TRBV20-1, the J call TRBJ2-1, with 14 positions matching TRBD2. The CDR3 is 15 residues long. Germline values: CDR1 DFQATT, CDR2 SNEGSKA (reference sequence). J lost 5 bases, V lost 5 bases, and 5 bases had no gene match. Here the CDR3 DNA reads TGCAGTGCTGATCCGGGACTAGCGGGGGACAATGAGCAGTTCTTC. This codes for CSADPGLAGDNEQFF.

This clonotype was counted between two and nine times. V and J are TRBV10-2 and TRBJ1-6; TRBD1 might be the D (6 bases). V lost 7 bases and J 14 bases, leaving 24 bases between the germline ends. In germline, CDR1 is WSHSY, CDR2 SAAADI. The CDR3 is 15 residues long. The CDR3 DNA reads as TGCGCCAGCAAGGCGGGGCTTGGGACAATTTTATCCCTCCACTTT. Amino acids: CASKAGLGTILSLHF.

The genes are TRBV4-3 and TRBJ1-3, with D tentatively TRBD1 (5 bases). The CDR3 is made up of 17 amino acids. Germline values: CDR1 LGHNA, CDR2 YSLEER. V dropped 1 base and J dropped 0 bases, with 13 bases sitting between them. DNA of the CDR3: TGCGCCAGCAGCCAAGCGCGAGGGGACCTCTCTGGAAACACCATATATTTT. Protein: CASSQARGDLSGNTIYF.

The chain employs TRBV19 and TRBJ2-7; the D is unclear. The CDR3 contains 15 residues. Germline assignment: CDR1 LNHDA and CDR2 SQIVND (reference sequence). Trimming cost V 6 bases and J 2 bases, with 17 bases left between them. The CDR3 DNA reads as TGTGCCAGTAGCCAGACCCGCAAATTACCCTACGAGCAGTACTTC. This gives the protein CASSQTRKLPYEQYF.

The gene calls are TRBV6-6 and TRBJ2-2; weak D call: TRBD1 (6 bases). The CDR3 loop spans 13 amino acids. V was clipped by 8 bases and J by 7 bases, with 14 bases between them. Germline CDR1 reads MNHNY; CDR2 reads SVGAGI (reference sequence). The CDR3 nucleotides are TGTGCCAGCGCCACAGGGCCGGACGGGGAGCTGTTTTTT. It translates to CASATGPDGELFF.